This entry is about one TCR beta chain. A read error may account for a junction end that differs from germline. This same CDR3 is encoded by further DNA sequences in the sample. The data originate from a study of blood T cell repertoires in COVID-19. Clones were read by immunoSEQ multiplex PCR, and TCRdb kept only the in-frame ones, dropping some. The sample gives about 140,000 clones, about four fifths of which show up once; about 1.6% is in the top ten. Germline values: CDR1 SGHAT, CDR2 FQDESV (reference sequence). This CDR3 is 15 amino acids long. This TCR came from a human donor in a cohort sampled during active COVID-19. V gene TRBV11-1 combines with J gene TRBJ2-7, with 7 bases fitting TRBD2. Input material: peripheral blood. The CDR3: CASSPVGAGVEEQYF. CDR3 sequence (DNA): TGTGCCAGCAGCCCCGTCGGTGCGGGAGTAGAAGAGCAGTATTTC.